What follows are 13 T cell receptor beta chains derived from one specimen sequenced in a study of identical twins. A single record per CDR3 protein comes from TCRdb applying MiXCR to the 5' RACE reads. The sample comprises around 450,000 distinct CDR3 sequences, 14% of which are singletons, and over 0.5% rests with the top ten. This same sample was also taken into another study, of yellow fever vaccine responses in identical twins.

Sequenced input: CD4+ T cells sorted from blood. These receptor sequences come from a woman aged 18-29 years in good health.

The CDR3 protein is CASTPFPEKNIQYF. In DNA, the CDR3 is TGTGCCAGTACACCATTTCCGGAGAAAAACATTCAGTACTTC. The J gene is TRBJ2-4, the V gene TRBV6-1; the D is unclear. Germline V gene lookup returns CDR1 MNHNS and CDR2 SASEGT. V lost 9 bases to trimming and J lost 4 bases, with 16 bases between them. This CDR3 has 14 residues.

This clonotype was seen more than once but under ten times. This chain links TRBV5-1 with TRBJ1-1, with D possibly matching TRBD1 (5 bases). This CDR3 is 14 amino acids long. The V end lost 0 bases, the J end lost 5 bases, and 11 bases lay between the germline ends. Germline CDR1 SGHRS, CDR2 YFSETQ. The DNA of the CDR3 is TGCGCCAGCAGCTTGGGAGTCAGGGCTACTGAAGCTTTCTTT. It yields the protein CASSLGVRATEAFF.

This clonotype appeared a few times. The chain links TRBV5-1 to TRBJ2-3; D call uncertain. The V gene's germline CDR1 is SGHRS and CDR2 YFSETQ. This CDR3 has 14 residues. V shed 2 bases and J shed 6 bases, with 13 bases lying between them. In DNA form, the CDR3 reads TGCGCCAGCAGCTTTCGTCTGGACGTGGATACGCAGTATTTT. Encoded protein: CASSFRLDVDTQYF.

A few counts support this clonotype. The rearrangement uses TRBV18 and TRBJ2-7; D is unresolved. The ends were cut back, 2 bases at V and 0 bases at J, with 14 bases in the middle. CDR1 and CDR2 (germline): KGHSH, LQKENI. This CDR3 has 16 amino acids. CDR3 region: CASSPAIGLSSYEQYF. As DNA, the CDR3 is TGTGCCAGCTCACCAGCGATCGGGTTAAGCTCCTACGAGCAGTACTTC.

The chain couples TRBV2 to TRBJ2-3; TRBD2 is a possible D gene (7 bases). The CDR3 extends over 13 amino acids. Germline V gene data show CDR1 as SNHLY and CDR2 as FYNNEI. The V gene lost 8 bases and the J gene lost 8 bases, with 17 bases spanning the gap. CDR3 coding DNA: TGTGCCAGCGGACCGGGGGGCCCCGGTACGCAGTATTTT. Protein product: CASGPGGPGTQYF.

The chain employs TRBV4-2 and TRBJ2-7, with D possibly matching TRBD1 (5 bases). The V gene lost 4 bases and the J gene lost 3 bases, with 10 bases spanning the gap. Germline loops: CDR1 LGHNA, CDR2 YNFKEQ. CDR3 size: 13 residues. The CDR3 here is CASSRSQVYEQYF. The CDR3 region has the DNA TGTGCCAGCAGCCGGTCACAGGTCTACGAGCAGTACTTC.

V gene TRBV12-3 or TRBV12-4 combines with J gene TRBJ2-5; 11 nucleotides agree with TRBD2. Unmatched junction bases numbered 8, after V lost 3 bases and J lost 5 bases. The length of the CDR3 is 16 residues. Here the CDR3 reads CASSFLAGGQGETQYF. The DNA for the CDR3 is TGTGCCAGCAGTTTCCTAGCGGGAGGCCAGGGGGAGACCCAGTACTTC.

This clonotype was observed many times. The chain recombines TRBV10-3 with TRBJ2-1; D remains ambiguous. Deletions cut 2 bases from V and 6 bases from J, with 11 bases between. CDR1 and CDR2 from the germline V gene are ENHRY and SYGVKD. The CDR3 consists of 14 residues. In DNA form, the CDR3 reads TGTGCCATCAGTGAGCTAAATCTGGCCAATGAGCAGTTCTTC. Protein: CAISELNLANEQFF.

In this sample, this clonotype turned up many times. This chain uses TRBV28 with TRBJ2-2, with D possibly matching TRBD1 (5 bases). V dropped 1 base and J dropped 6 bases, with 6 bases sitting between them. The CDR3 runs 13 residues. The germline gives CDR1 MDHEN, CDR2 SYDVKM. This CDR3 is CASSLLGPGELFF. CDR3 nucleotide sequence: TGTGCCAGCAGTTTATTGGGGCCCGGGGAGCTGTTTTTT.

This clonotype came up a few times. The chain employs TRBV3-1 and TRBJ1-5, with 7 bases identical to TRBD1. The CDR3 has 15 amino acids. V shed 1 base and J 4 bases; nucleotides not matched to a gene: 4. CDR1 LGHDT and CDR2 YNNKEL come from the germline V gene (reference sequence). The CDR3 reads CASSQVRDSNQPQHF. DNA of the CDR3: TGTGCCAGCAGCCAAGTCCGGGACAGTAATCAGCCCCAGCATTTT.

The J gene is TRBJ2-7, the V gene TRBV18, with D uncertain. Germline V gives CDR1 KGHSH, CDR2 LQKENI. Deletions cut 4 bases from V and 5 bases from J, with 9 bases between. This CDR3 spans 12 amino acids. The CDR3 nucleotides read TGTGCCAGCTCACAAGCAGGAAACGAGCAGTACTTC. It codes for CASSQAGNEQYF.

This clonotype was recorded a few times. The rearrangement joins TRBV15 to TRBJ1-2; the D is unclear. CDR3 length: 18 residues. Trimming left V 0 bases short and J 2 bases short, with 19 bases between. Germline loops: CDR1 LNHNV, CDR2 YYDKDF (reference sequence). As DNA, the CDR3 is TGTGCCACCAGCAGAGATCTAGCTGTTTCGGCTTTCAACTATGGCTACACCTTC. Encoded protein: CATSRDLAVSAFNYGYTF.

This clonotype was seen a few times. CDR3 bases: TGTGCCAGCAGTTACGGGACAGGGAAGAATGAGCAGTTCTTC. This translates into CASSYGTGKNEQFF. This chain uses TRBV6-2 or TRBV6-3 with TRBJ2-1; 9 bases are a match to TRBD1. The CDR3 is made up of 14 amino acids. CDR1 is MNHEY and CDR2 is SVGEGT in the germline V gene. J gave up 7 bases and V 2 bases, and 3 bases lay outside the gene matches.